This TCR beta chain was observed in a study of Ad26.COV2.S vaccination and SARS-CoV-2 variants. Study in general: The vaccine Ad26.COV2.S was put into the muscle once, or twice with 56 days between.

TCRdb's table, derived via immunoSEQ multiplex PCR, lists solely in-frame clones and lacks some. The repertoire holds under 550,000 clones, with roughly 88% as singletons. The CDR3 is 15 amino acids. V lost 3 bases, J lost 1 base, and 4 bases stayed unmatched. In germline, CDR1 is KGHDR, CDR2 SFDVKD. The treatment is: some 20 received Ad26.COV2.S at low or high dose, single or two shots; 5 received placebo; per-sample allocation not given. All samples were drawn on day 63, counting from the first vaccine or placebo injection. This person who donated was an adult of 18-55 years in Boston. The J gene is TRBJ2-5, the V gene TRBV24-1, with 7 bases matching TRBD1. This receptor was identified in a person aged 18-60 years who received the Ad26.COV2.S COVID-19 vaccine or a placebo. The sequences come from peripheral blood, collected in a trial of Ad26.COV2.S vaccine versus placebo. The CDR3 region is CATSDPRQGQETQYF. CDR3 nucleotide sequence: TGTGCCACCAGTGATCCAAGACAGGGCCAAGAGACCCAGTACTTC.